This T cell receptor (beta chain) was captured by sequencing in a study of identifying expanded T cells in peripheral blood. Worth noting for this clone: Its target is not known.

Healthy donors had no documented immune events, such as infections, while sampled. Per the germline V gene, CDR1 is GTSNPN and CDR2 is SVGIG (reference sequence). Between the trimmed V and J ends, which lost 3 bases and 2 bases, there was a span of 11 bases. The CDR3 sequence is 13 residues long. TCRdb keeps only in-frame clones here, not all; method: immunoSEQ multiplex PCR. The sample records under 85,000 clones, roughly 84% being singletons. Study conclusions and caveats: Clone count variance between approximately two-week samples rose with total template count. Over approximately two and four weeks, about 15 and 18 clones changed, versus approximately 1.2 between replicates.

The sequence derives from a person aged 18 to 75 in good health. The sequenced material came from blood. V gene TRBV30 combines with J gene TRBJ2-7; the D is unclear. Here the CDR3 reads CAWRVVGTYEQYF. The CDR3 coding sequence is TGTGCCTGGAGGGTGGTGGGAACCTACGAGCAGTACTTC.